These T cell receptor beta chains were read from a single sample in a study of CD8 T cells in Susac syndrome. TCRdb used MiXCR to reprocess the immunoSEQ multiplex PCR reads, holding one entry per CDR3 protein. The sample holds around 300,000 distinct CDR3 sequences; about 88% are singletons and the top ten take approximately 0.2%. The specimen was CD8+ T cells from PBMCs. The source of these receptors is a human donor with multiple sclerosis. CDR3s include the opening cysteine and the closing phenylalanine or tryptophan. The D gene is left open where the match is weak. A row's size may be missing; if present it is once, few, many or a size class.

V	size	D	J	CDR3	DNA
TRBV28	NA	TRBD1	TRBJ1-5	CASTLWTGPNQPQHF	TGTGCCAGCACCCTGTGGACAGGGCCTAATCAGCCCCAGCATTTT
TRBV6-1	once	NA	TRBJ2-2	CASSEEGGLGAGELFF	TGTGCCAGCAGTGAGGAGGGGGGATTAGGGGCCGGGGAGCTGTTTTTT
TRBV7-9	NA	TRBD2	TRBJ2-1	CASSSVRSSGGPYNEQFF	TGTGCCAGCAGCTCAGTAAGAAGTAGCGGGGGCCCCTACAATGAGCAGTTCTTC
TRBV20-1	NA	TRBD1	TRBJ1-2	CSAPPRGYGYGYTF	TGCAGTGCCCCCCCCAGGGGGTATGGCTATGGCTACACCTTC
TRBV27	NA	NA	TRBJ2-7	CASSFGGEHEQYF	TGTGCCAGCAGTTTTGGAGGGGAGCACGAGCAGTACTTC
TRBV7-2	NA	NA	TRBJ2-7	CASSPRVVRGYEQYF	TGTGCCAGCAGCCCCCGGGTCGTACGAGGCTACGAGCAGTACTTC
TRBV11-2	once	TRBD1	TRBJ1-1	CASSASRGLNTEAFF	TGTGCCAGCAGCGCCAGCAGGGGGCTGAACACTGAAGCTTTCTTT
TRBV6-5	NA	TRBD1	TRBJ2-5	CASSRTGFETQYF	TGTGCCAGCAGCAGGACAGGGTTCGAGACCCAGTACTTC
TRBV28	NA	NA	TRBJ2-1	CASSITGTDNEQFF	TGTGCCAGCAGTATCACGGGGACGGACAATGAGCAGTTCTTC
TRBV19	few	NA	TRBJ2-7	CASSSGLYEQYF	TGTGCCAGTAGCTCGGGTTTGTACGAGCAGTACTTC
TRBV18	NA	NA	TRBJ2-1	CASSPPRQGEGNNEQFF	TGTGCCAGCTCACCACCGAGGCAGGGGGAGGGAAACAATGAGCAGTTCTTC
TRBV28	NA	NA	TRBJ2-5	CASSSPMTPGSQTQYF	TGTGCCAGCAGTTCCCCGATGACGCCGGGTTCGCAGACCCAGTACTTC
TRBV11-1	NA	NA	TRBJ2-2	CASRKTPGLAVGELFF	TGTGCCAGCAGGAAAACCCCTGGGCTAGCTGTCGGGGAGCTGTTTTTT
TRBV5-5	NA	NA	TRBJ1-4	CASRHDSGSYEKLFF	TGTGCCAGCAGGCACGACAGCGGTTCGTATGAAAAACTGTTTTTT
TRBV4-2	NA	NA	TRBJ2-2	CASSQYIESGELFF	TGTGCCAGCAGCCAGTATATAGAGTCCGGGGAGCTGTTTTTT
TRBV11-2	NA	TRBD2	TRBJ2-3	CASSLAGAGDTQYF	TGTGCCAGCAGCTTGGCGGGAGCGGGAGATACGCAGTATTTT